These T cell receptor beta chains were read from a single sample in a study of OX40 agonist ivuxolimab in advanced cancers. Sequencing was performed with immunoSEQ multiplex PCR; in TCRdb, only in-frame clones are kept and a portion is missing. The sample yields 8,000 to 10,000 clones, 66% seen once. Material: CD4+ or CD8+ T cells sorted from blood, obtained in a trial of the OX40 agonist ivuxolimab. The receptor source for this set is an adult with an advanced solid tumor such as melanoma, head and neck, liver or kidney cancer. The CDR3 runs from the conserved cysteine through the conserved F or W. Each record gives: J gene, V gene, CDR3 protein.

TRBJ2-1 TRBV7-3 CASSISGRESNEQFF
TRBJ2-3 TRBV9 CASSVAGGAGTDTQYF
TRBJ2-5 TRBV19 CASSIAQGETQYF
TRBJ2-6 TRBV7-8 CASSYCYPQSRANVLTF
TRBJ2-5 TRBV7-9 CASSREETQYF
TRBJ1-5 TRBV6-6 CASTYGLSGEQPQHF
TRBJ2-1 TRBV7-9 CASSLAPQISYNEQFF
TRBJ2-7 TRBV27 CASSLSTPYEQYF
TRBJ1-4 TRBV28 CASSLLQGARLDEKLFF
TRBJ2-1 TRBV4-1 CASSQVRYNEQFF
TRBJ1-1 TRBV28 CASNTGRVEAFF
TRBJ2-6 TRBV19 CASSISLSGANVLTF
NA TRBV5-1 CASSLQGAGYEQYF
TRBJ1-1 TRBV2 CASSEGSGVGTEAFF
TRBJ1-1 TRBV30 CAWIEGQGLTEAFF
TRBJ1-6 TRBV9 CASSVGYRDNSPLHF
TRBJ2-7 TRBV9 CASSVGGQGAGEQYF
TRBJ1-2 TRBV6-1 CASSEAGRDDGYTF
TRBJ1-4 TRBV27 CASSLYGDSNEKLFF
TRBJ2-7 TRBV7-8 CATEGSKYEQYF
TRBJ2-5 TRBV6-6 CASSPTGSQETQYF
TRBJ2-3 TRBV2 CASRDQGDTQYF
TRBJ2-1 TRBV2 CASISLGTSLSYNEQFF
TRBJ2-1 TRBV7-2 CASSSSHLGLGLDEQFF
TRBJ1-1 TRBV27 CASTPQRGNTEAFF
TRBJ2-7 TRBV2 CASSWTSGADGEQYF
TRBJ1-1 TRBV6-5 CASTLAANTEAFF
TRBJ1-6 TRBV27 CASSLAQGAANSPLHF
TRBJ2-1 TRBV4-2 CASSQDGTAAYNEQFF
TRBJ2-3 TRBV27 CASRAFADTQYF
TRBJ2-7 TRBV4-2 CASNNFDRPGDEQYF
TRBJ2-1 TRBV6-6 CASGRYYNEQFF
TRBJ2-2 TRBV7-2 CASSRTGELFF
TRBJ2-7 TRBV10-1 CASSGTGVYEQYF
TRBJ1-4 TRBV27 CASYASNRGGEKLFF
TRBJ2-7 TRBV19 CASSMGVASYYEQYF
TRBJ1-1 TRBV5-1 CASSFGQGEGTEAFF
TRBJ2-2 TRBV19 CASPDDTGELFF
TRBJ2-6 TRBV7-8 CASSSQESGANVLTF
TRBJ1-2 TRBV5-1 CASSPGTGGDGYTF
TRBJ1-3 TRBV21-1 CASSKAQGNTIYF
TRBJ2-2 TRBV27 CASQKTGGGTGELFF
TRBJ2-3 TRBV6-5 CASSFAGGQDTQYF
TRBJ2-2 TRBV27 CASSLSSPSSNTGELFF
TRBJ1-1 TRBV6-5 CASRSRGGPEAFF
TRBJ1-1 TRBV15 CATSTPGANTEAFF